The 24 T cell receptor beta chains listed next were all sequenced from one sample in a study of blood T cell repertoires in COVID-19. Assay: immunoSEQ multiplex PCR; the TCRdb copy retains only in-frame clones and omits some. Among 430,000 or so clones listed, roughly 90% were seen once. Source material: peripheral blood. These receptors all stem from a man younger than 35 with COVID-19, enrolled during active disease.

This clone was counted once. V is TRBV4-1 and J is TRBJ2-7; D gene uncertain. CDR3 size: 15 residues. V dropped 1 base and J dropped 0 bases, with 10 bases sitting between them. Germline V gene lookup returns CDR1 MGHRA and CDR2 YSYEKL. The CDR3 DNA reads as TGCGCCAGCAGCCAAGGGGCGACCTACTCCTACGAGCAGTACTTC. It encodes CASSQGATYSYEQYF.

The CDR3 DNA reads TGTGCCAGCAGCGTATCCCCGGGGACAGGAGAGGCCCAGCATTTT. This sequence encodes CASSVSPGTGEAQHF. The chain carries TRBV9 and TRBJ1-5; TRBD1 matches 8 bases. CDR1 is SGDLS and CDR2 is YYNGEE in the germline V gene. This CDR3 region has 15 residues. After removal of 1 base from V and 11 bases from J, the junction contained 11 bases not matched to a gene.

The chain has TRBV18 and TRBJ2-2; D is unclear. From germline, CDR1 is KGHSH and CDR2 LQKENI. V lost 3 bases to trimming and J lost 5 bases, with 10 bases between them. This CDR3 comprises 14 residues. In DNA form, the CDR3 reads TGTGCCAGCTCACCCGGGTCTCCTACCGGGGAGCTGTTTTTT. It encodes CASSPGSPTGELFF.

CDR3 amino acids: CASSYNLAGGLGEQFF. CDR3 DNA sequence: TGCGCCAGCAGTTATAACCTAGCGGGGGGGCTGGGTGAGCAGTTCTTC. The chain uses TRBV5-1 and TRBJ2-1, with 12 bases lining up with TRBD2. CDR3 length equals 16 residues. Trimming cost V 5 bases and J 9 bases; bases outside gene matches: 12. CDR1 and CDR2 from the germline V gene are SGHRS and YFSETQ.

The chain has TRBV5-4 and TRBJ2-3; 8 bases align to TRBD1. CDR3 size: 15 residues. With V trimmed by 4 bases and J by 6 bases, 10 bases remained unmatched. Germline V lookup: CDR1 SGHNT, CDR2 YYREEE (reference sequence). This CDR3 is CASSLRRRTGDTQYF. For the CDR3, the DNA is TGTGCCAGCAGCCTGCGCCGGAGGACAGGGGATACGCAGTATTTT.

V gene TRBV19 combines with J gene TRBJ1-2, with 10 nucleotides matching TRBD1. Trimming took 5 bases from V and 7 from J; bases not matched to a gene: 10. Per the germline V gene, CDR1 is LNHDA and CDR2 is SQIVND (reference sequence). The CDR3 has 15 residues. The CDR3 bases are TGTGCCAGTAGTGCACCCGGGACAGGGGCGAGTGGCTACACCTTC. This gives the protein CASSAPGTGASGYTF.

The chain combines TRBV28 with TRBJ2-1; 9 bases are a match to TRBD2. This CDR3 region has 15 residues. V was clipped by 5 bases and J by 10 bases; unmatched bases: 12. Germline CDR1 reads MDHEN; CDR2 reads SYDVKM. CDR3 nucleotide sequence: TGTGCCAGCAGTCCCACCGGGACTAGCTCAGGGGAGCAGTTCTTC. Protein product: CASSPTGTSSGEQFF.

J is TRBJ2-1 and V is TRBV19; 7 nucleotides line up with TRBD1. The J segment lost 5 bases and the V segment lost 6 bases, leaving 13 bases of the junction unmatched. The CDR3 sequence is 16 residues long. Germline V gene data show CDR1 as LNHDA and CDR2 as SQIVND (reference sequence). CDR3 region: CASSFRSTGFNNEQFF. DNA of the CDR3: TGTGCCAGTAGCTTCAGGTCGACAGGGTTTAACAATGAGCAGTTCTTC.

The chain is built from TRBV27 and TRBJ2-4; the D gene is possibly TRBD2 (5 bases). CDR3 size: 14 residues. Germline loops: CDR1 MNHEY, CDR2 SMNVEV (reference sequence). Trimming took off 5 bases at V and 2 bases at J, with 10 bases between the two ends. Here the CDR3 reads CASSPGMSKNIQYF. The CDR3 DNA is TGTGCCAGCAGTCCCGGGATGTCCAAAAACATTCAGTACTTC.

The chain recombines TRBV11-2 with TRBJ2-7; TRBD1 agrees at 7 bases. Germline CDR1 SGHAT, CDR2 FQNNGV. This CDR3 comprises 14 residues. The V segment lost 5 bases and the J segment 5 bases; nucleotides outside the gene matches: 9. The CDR3 nucleotides are TGTGCCAGCAGCCCGCAGGACAGGAGAAACGAGCAGTACTTC. Protein sequence: CASSPQDRRNEQYF. Using reference TRBV11-2 and TRBJ2-7 for the parts outside the CDR3, the full variable domain is EAGVAQSPRYKIIEKRQSVAFWCNPISGHATLYWYQQILGQGPKLLIQFQNNGVVDDSQLPKDRFSAERLKGVDSTLKIQPAKLEDSAVYLCASSPQDRRNEQYFGPGTRLTVT.

The chain is built from TRBV27 and TRBJ2-3, with a weak D call TRBD2 (6 bases). The germline V gene encodes CDR1 MNHEY and CDR2 SMNVEV (reference sequence). This CDR3 region has 13 residues. The V end lost 6 bases, the J end lost 1 base, and 8 bases lay between the germline ends. DNA for the CDR3: TGTGCCAGCAGGTTAGCGGGCACAGATACGCAGTATTTT. Translation: CASRLAGTDTQYF.

The gene calls are TRBV5-6 and TRBJ2-6, with unresolved D. V lost 3 bases and J lost 0, with 7 bases in between. The CDR3 sequence is 15 residues long. Germline V gene data show CDR1 as SGHDT and CDR2 as YYEEEE. The CDR3 is CASSSWSSGANVLTF. The DNA for the CDR3 is TGTGCCAGCAGCTCCTGGAGCTCTGGGGCCAACGTCCTGACTTTC.

This chain joins TRBV4-1 and TRBJ2-3; 7 nucleotides line up with TRBD2. This CDR3 has 14 residues. Germline loops: CDR1 MGHRA, CDR2 YSYEKL. The junction had 9 bases not matched to a gene; V was cut back by 9 bases and J by 3 bases. CDR3 nucleotide sequence: TGCGCCAGTACCTGGGCGGGAGTTACAGATACGCAGTATTTT. Its translation is CASTWAGVTDTQYF.

This clone was seen only once. The chain joins TRBV5-4 to TRBJ2-1; tentative D call: TRBD1 (5 bases). Trimming left V 0 bases short and J 8 bases short, with 6 bases between. This CDR3 spans 12 amino acids. Per the germline V gene, CDR1 is SGHNT and CDR2 is YYREEE (reference sequence). For the CDR3, the DNA is TGTGCCAGCAGCTTGGGCAGGGATGAGCAGTTCTTC. Its protein is CASSLGRDEQFF.

This chain uses TRBV19 with TRBJ2-7; 8 bases are a match to TRBD2. Germline values: CDR1 LNHDA, CDR2 SQIVND (reference sequence). Unmatched junction bases numbered 4, after V lost 5 bases and J lost 4 bases. The CDR3 runs to 13 residues. As DNA, the CDR3 is TGTGCCAGTAGTCCGGGACTAGTTTACGAGCAGTACTTC. Residues: CASSPGLVYEQYF.

The chain joins TRBV4-1 to TRBJ1-1; D is possibly TRBD1 (6 bases). Germline loops: CDR1 MGHRA, CDR2 YSYEKL. The V and J ends lost 4 bases and 10 bases respectively, with 16 bases between them. The CDR3 loop spans 13 amino acids. The CDR3: CASSLSQQGRAFF. CDR3 DNA sequence: TGCGCCAGCAGCCTCTCCCAACAGGGAAGAGCTTTCTTT.

This rearrangement joins TRBV4-2 to TRBJ2-7; 9 positions agree with TRBD1. Germline assignment: CDR1 LGHNA and CDR2 YNFKEQ. The CDR3 loop spans 15 amino acids. Losses at the gene ends were 1 base for V and 7 bases for J; bases not matched to a gene: 8. The CDR3 DNA reads TGTGCCAGCAGCCAAGCGGGACAGGGCTTGGGGGAGCAGTACTTC. It is translated as CASSQAGQGLGEQYF.

This chain links TRBV7-8 with TRBJ1-5, with D possibly TRBD1 on 5 matching bases. The length of the CDR3 is 15 residues. Trimming cost V 2 bases and J 1 base, with 9 bases left between them. Germline V CDR1 and CDR2: SGHVS, FQNEAQ. The CDR3 loop reads CASSLRRDSNQPQHF. The CDR3 DNA reads TGTGCCAGCAGCTTAAGGCGGGACAGCAATCAGCCCCAGCATTTT. The variable domain in full, with the rest retrieved from reference TRBV7-8 and TRBJ1-5, is GAGVSQSPRYKVAKRGQDVALRCDPISGHVSLFWYQQALGQGPEFLTYFQNEAQLDKSGLPSDRFFAERPEGSVSTLKIQRTQQEDSAVYLCASSLRRDSNQPQHFGDGTRLSIL.

This sequence joins TRBV30 and TRBJ2-7; the D gene is possibly TRBD1 (6 bases). Germline CDR1 is GTSNPN and CDR2 is SVGIG (reference sequence). The CDR3 sequence is 11 residues long. V lost 5 bases and J lost 3, with 8 bases in between. The CDR3 DNA is TGTGCCTGGGAGACAGGCTACGAGCAGTACTTC. As protein: CAWETGYEQYF.

The chain carries TRBV5-4 and TRBJ1-2, with D maybe TRBD1 (6 bases). In germline, CDR1 is SGHNT, CDR2 YYREEE (reference sequence). With 0 bases removed from V and 6 bases from J, the gap between germline ends came to 12 bases. This CDR3 has 14 residues. The DNA of the CDR3 is TGTGCCAGCAGCTTGGCCGGGGGGCATCATGGCTACACCTTC. Encoded protein: CASSLAGGHHGYTF.

The chain combines TRBV6-6 with TRBJ1-1, with 8 bases lining up with TRBD1. Losses at the gene ends were 6 bases for V and 0 bases for J; bases not matched to a gene: 9. CDR1 is MNHNY, CDR2 SVGAGI, per germline (reference sequence). The CDR3 totals 16 residues. In DNA form, the CDR3 reads TGTGCCAGCAGGGGGAGACAGGGGACAATGAACACTGAAGCTTTCTTT. Its translation: CASRGRQGTMNTEAFF.

This chain uses TRBV7-9 with TRBJ1-6; tentative D call: TRBD1 (6 bases). The CDR3 consists of 17 residues. Germline V gene sequence: CDR1 SEHNR, CDR2 FQNEAQ (reference sequence). V lost 5 bases, J lost 8 bases, and 22 bases lay in between. The CDR3 is CASSPFPLTGSDSPLHF. DNA for the CDR3: TGTGCCAGCAGCCCATTTCCGCTTACAGGGTCGGATTCACCCCTCCACTTT.

The CDR3 nucleotides read TGTGCCAGCAACCACGACTTCGTCGGCAATGAGCAGTTCTTC. This sequence encodes CASNHDFVGNEQFF. This rearrangement joins TRBV7-9 to TRBJ2-1; the D is unclear. Germline V gives CDR1 SEHNR, CDR2 FQNEAQ (reference sequence). The CDR3 length is 14 residues. Trimming removed 7 bases at V and 6 bases at J, with 16 bases between.

The J gene is TRBJ1-1, the V gene TRBV18, with a possible D match to TRBD1 (5 bases). The ends were cut back, 3 bases at V and 5 bases at J, with 16 bases in the middle. The germline gives CDR1 KGHSH, CDR2 LQKENI. This CDR3 has 15 amino acids. CDR3 loop: CASSPREGSGTEAFF. CDR3 bases: TGTGCCAGCTCACCCAGGGAGGGCAGTGGGACTGAAGCTTTCTTT. The whole variable domain, remainder taken from reference TRBV18 and TRBJ1-1, is NAGVMQNPRHLVRRRGQEARLRCSPMKGHSHVYWYRQLPEEGLKFMVYLQKENIIDESGMPKERFSAEFPKEGPSILRIQQVVRGDSAAYFCASSPREGSGTEAFFGQGTRLTVV.